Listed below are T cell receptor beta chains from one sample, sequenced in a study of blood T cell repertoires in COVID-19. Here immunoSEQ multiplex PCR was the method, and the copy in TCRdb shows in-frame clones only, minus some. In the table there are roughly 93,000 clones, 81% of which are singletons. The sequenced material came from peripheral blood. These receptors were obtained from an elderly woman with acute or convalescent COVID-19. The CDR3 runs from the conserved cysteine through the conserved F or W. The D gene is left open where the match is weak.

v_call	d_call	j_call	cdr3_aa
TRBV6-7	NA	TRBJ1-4	CASTPKTGSKLFF
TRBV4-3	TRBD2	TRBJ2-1	CASTTPLRLAGGNEQFF
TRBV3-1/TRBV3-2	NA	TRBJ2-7	CASSQVQAEQYF
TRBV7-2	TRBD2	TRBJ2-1	CASSFAGTSGLNEQFF
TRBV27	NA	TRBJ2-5	CASRPTRVIQETQYF
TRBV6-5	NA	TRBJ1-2	CASSSSREGYTF
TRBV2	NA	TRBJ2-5	CASGGGLETQYF
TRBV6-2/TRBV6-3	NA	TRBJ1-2	CASSYSLGYGYTF
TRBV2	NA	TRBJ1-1	CASGGEQRLKAFF
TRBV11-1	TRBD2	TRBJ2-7	CASSRGTGGTPEF
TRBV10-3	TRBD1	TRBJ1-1	CAIRTSGQSGGTEAFF
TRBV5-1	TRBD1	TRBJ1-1	CASSFSTGGEAFF
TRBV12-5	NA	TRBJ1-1	CASGLFAGVNTEAFF
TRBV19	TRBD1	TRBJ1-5	CASRDRGVGNQPQHF
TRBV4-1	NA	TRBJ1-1	CASSFTGALNTEAFF
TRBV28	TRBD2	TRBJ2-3	CASSLASGGITDTQYF
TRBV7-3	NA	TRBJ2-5	CASSPLGGGPQETQYF
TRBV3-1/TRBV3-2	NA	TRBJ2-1	CASSQRDNEQFF
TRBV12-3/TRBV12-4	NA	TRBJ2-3	CASSLGASGTQYF
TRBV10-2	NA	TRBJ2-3	CASSDGGGTDTQYF
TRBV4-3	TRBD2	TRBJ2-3	CASSRGTSITDTQYF
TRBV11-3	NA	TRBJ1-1	CASSPPGLNTEAFF
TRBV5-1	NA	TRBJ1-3	CASSPAGGSGNTIYF
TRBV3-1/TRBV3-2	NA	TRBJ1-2	CASSQRGGRAAYGYTF
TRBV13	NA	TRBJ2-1	CASSAWAVAPEQFF
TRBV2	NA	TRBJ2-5	CASPRGETQYF
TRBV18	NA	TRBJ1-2	CASSPSLRGGGNYGYTF
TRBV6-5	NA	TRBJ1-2	CASGYRAPDTF
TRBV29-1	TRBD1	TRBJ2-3	CSVGQGAVGNTDTQYF
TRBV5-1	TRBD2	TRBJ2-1	CASSPEASGNNEQFF
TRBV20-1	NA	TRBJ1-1	CSAMRFTEAFF
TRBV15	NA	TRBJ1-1	CATSRDKGTEAFF
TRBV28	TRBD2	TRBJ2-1	CASSSNLAGGYNEQFF
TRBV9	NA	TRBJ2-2	CASNARDNTGELFF
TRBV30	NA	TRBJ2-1	CAWSPRRRASYNEQFF
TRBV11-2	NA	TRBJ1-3	CASSFFGIGSSGNTIYF
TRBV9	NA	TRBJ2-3	CASSADHRVGTDTQYF
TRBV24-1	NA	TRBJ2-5	CATSDNLGGRSKETQYF
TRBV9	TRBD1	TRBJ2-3	CASTPGGQGPGGTDTQYF
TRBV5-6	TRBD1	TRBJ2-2	CASSFGQGQTGELFF
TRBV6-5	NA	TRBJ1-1	CASSYLYPGGTEAFF
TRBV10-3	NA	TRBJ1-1	CATSGNSRGEAFF
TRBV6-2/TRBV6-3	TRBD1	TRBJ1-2	CASSYPGQGIYGYTF
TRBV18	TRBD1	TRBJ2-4	CASSPGTGGNIQYF
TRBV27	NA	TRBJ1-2	CASSDWGREGTYGYTF
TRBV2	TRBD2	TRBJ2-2	CASRGAGGRNTGELFF
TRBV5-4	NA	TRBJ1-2	CASSLDSSYGYTF
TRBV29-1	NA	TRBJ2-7	CSVAYDGYEQYF
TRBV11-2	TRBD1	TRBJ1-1	CASSSVSGTGNEAFF
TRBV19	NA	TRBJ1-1	CASSSGTTNTEAFF
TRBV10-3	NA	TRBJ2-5	CASRVEATQETQYF